The TCR beta chain described here comes from a study of ipilimumab plus nivolumab after autologous stem cell transplantation. The overall study: Patients received a median of about five ipilimumab and roughly eight nivolumab doses. General study results and limits: TCR repertoire, Treg phenotype and gut microbiota reportedly support more study of this approach.

Germline CDR1 and CDR2: MNHEY and SVGAGI. Germline trimming cut 6 bases from V and 6 bases from J; bases unmatched to any gene: 6. This CDR3 is built from 13 residues. Starting 14 to 28 days after autologous transplant, ipilimumab 1 mg/kg was given. Patients got 3 mg/kg IV nivolumab weeks 1, 4, 7, 10, then biweekly through week 26. Comments on this clone: Its antigen is unidentified.

Profiled with immunoSEQ multiplex PCR; TCRdb holds only in-frame clones, not every one. The data contain approximately 10,000 clones, 69% of them seen just once; the ten biggest clones take up roughly 28%. The V call is TRBV6-5, the J call TRBJ1-2, with 8 bases matching TRBD1. The receptor was derived from a male donor with diffuse large B-cell lymphoma. Material: PBMCs, obtained in a trial of ipilimumab plus nivolumab as post-transplant consolidation. In nucleotides, the CDR3 is TGTGCCAGCAGCCCAACAGGGGGAGATGGCTACACCTTC. It codes for CASSPTGGDGYTF.